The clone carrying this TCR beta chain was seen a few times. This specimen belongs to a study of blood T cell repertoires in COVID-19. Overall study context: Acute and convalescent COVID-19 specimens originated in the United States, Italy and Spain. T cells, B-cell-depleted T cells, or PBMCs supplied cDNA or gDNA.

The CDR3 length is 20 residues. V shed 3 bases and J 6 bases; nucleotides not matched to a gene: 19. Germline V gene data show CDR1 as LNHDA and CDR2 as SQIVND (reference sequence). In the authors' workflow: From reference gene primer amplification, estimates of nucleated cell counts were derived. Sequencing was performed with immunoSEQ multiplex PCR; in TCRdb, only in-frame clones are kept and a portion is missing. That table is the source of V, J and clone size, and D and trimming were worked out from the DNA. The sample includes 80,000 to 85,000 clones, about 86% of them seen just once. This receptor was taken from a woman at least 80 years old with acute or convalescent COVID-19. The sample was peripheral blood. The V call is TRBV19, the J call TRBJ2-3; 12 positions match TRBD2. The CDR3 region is CASSISHSSETSGRRDTQYF. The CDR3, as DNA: TGTGCCAGTAGTATCAGTCATTCTTCCGAGACTAGCGGGAGACGGGATACGCAGTATTTT.